Each of the 14 T cell receptor beta chains below was sequenced from the same sample in a study of T cells in Graves' hyperthyroidism and ophthalmopathy. Amplification targeted TCR beta CDR3 regions from RNA transcripts. A first-round RT-PCR of the TCR CDR3 used the HTBI primer set. TCRdb re-derived calls from the multiplex PCR reads in MiXCR, one entry per CDR3 protein. This sample has 300,000 to 450,000 distinct CDR3 sequences, with around 15% found just once. Specimen: blood. Every receptor here comes from a woman aged 25 to 39 with Graves' ophthalmopathy.

This clonotype was picked up many times. The chain links TRBV3-1 to TRBJ1-6; D uncertain. The germline CDR1 and CDR2 sequences are LGHDT and YNNKEL (reference sequence). The CDR3 runs 13 residues. Trimming took 7 bases from V and 8 from J, leaving 12 bases between them. In DNA form, the CDR3 reads TGTGCCAGCACCAAACTTGGCTATTCACCCCTCCACTTT. Its protein is CASTKLGYSPLHF.

This clonotype has just a few counts. This rearrangement joins TRBV6-1 to TRBJ2-3; 8 bases map to TRBD2. The V and J ends lost 6 bases and 4 bases, in that order; junction bases with no gene match: 6. Looked up from germline, CDR1 is MNHNS and CDR2 is SASEGT. This CDR3 has 14 amino acids. CDR3 region: CASSTGLAPDTQYF. CDR3 nucleotides: TGTGCCAGCAGCACCGGACTAGCCCCAGATACGCAGTATTTT.

The sample holds many counts of this clonotype. V gene TRBV6-5 combines with J gene TRBJ2-5; D gene unclear. The CDR3 covers 13 residues. Per the germline V gene, CDR1 is MNHEY and CDR2 is SVGAGI. Deletions cut 0 bases from V and 5 bases from J, with 7 bases between. In DNA, the CDR3 is TGTGCCAGCAGTTACTCGATACTGGAGACCCAGTACTTC. Its protein product is CASSYSILETQYF.

V is TRBV15 and J is TRBJ2-1; 7 nucleotides agree with TRBD2. Per the germline V gene, CDR1 is LNHNV and CDR2 is YYDKDF (reference sequence). After removal of 7 bases from V and 1 base from J, the junction contained 7 bases not matched to a gene. This CDR3 contains 15 residues. The CDR3 coding sequence is TGTGCCACCATAAACGGGGGAGGGTCCTACAATGAGCAGTTCTTC. This sequence encodes CATINGGGSYNEQFF.

This clonotype was picked up many times. The chain employs TRBV28 and TRBJ1-2; D is uncertain. Germline CDR1 reads MDHEN; CDR2 reads SYDVKM. This CDR3 has 15 amino acids. V was pared by 5 bases and J by 3 bases, with 16 bases between. The chain's CDR3 is CASSPRAGGYYGYTF. CDR3 nucleotides: TGTGCCAGCAGTCCCCGTGCCGGCGGTTACTATGGCTACACCTTC.

This chain uses TRBV15 with TRBJ1-3; D not certain. Between the trimmed V and J ends, which lost 5 bases and 0 bases, there was a span of 8 bases. This CDR3 contains 14 residues. Germline V CDR1 and CDR2: LNHNV, YYDKDF (reference sequence). CDR3 in amino acids: CATSPGSSGNTIYF. CDR3 DNA: TGTGCCACCAGCCCCGGGTCCTCTGGAAACACCATATATTTT.

The chain has TRBV10-3 and TRBJ1-5; a weak D match, TRBD1 (5 bases). This CDR3 region has 14 residues. Germline-derived CDR1 and CDR2 are ENHRY and SYGVKD. Trimming removed 4 bases at V and 4 bases at J, with 11 bases between. The CDR3 DNA follows: TGTGCCATCAGTGCTGACAGTCCAAATCAGCCCCAGCATTTT. Encoded protein: CAISADSPNQPQHF.

This clonotype was detected many times. V and J are TRBV28 and TRBJ1-1; 8 bases match TRBD1. The CDR3 extends over 12 amino acids. From germline, CDR1 is MDHEN and CDR2 SYDVKM. Trimming took 3 bases from V and 13 from J; bases not matched to a gene: 7. The CDR3 region has the DNA TGTGCCAGCAGTTTCGAAGACAGGGGTGGTTTCTTT. Translation: CASSFEDRGGFF. Combining the CDR3 with reference TRBV28 and TRBJ1-1 gives the whole variable domain DVKVTQSSRYLVKRTGEKVFLECVQDMDHENMFWYRQDPGLGLRLIYFSYDVKMKEKGDIPEGYSVSREKKERFSLILESASTNQTSMYLCASSFEDRGGFFGQGTRLTVV.

This clonotype was counted many times. The chain carries TRBV11-2 and TRBJ2-1; D is unclear. V gave up 1 base and J gave up 7 bases, with 11 bases separating them. The CDR3 is 14 amino acids. Germline CDR1 is SGHAT and CDR2 is FQNNGV. In DNA, the CDR3 is TGTGCCAGCAGCTTAGGGGGTTTAGGAAATGAGCAGTTCTTC. It codes for CASSLGGLGNEQFF.

This clonotype was found many times. The chain has TRBV12-3 or TRBV12-4 and TRBJ2-3, with D possibly matching TRBD2 (6 bases). With 9 bases removed from V and 2 bases from J, the gap between germline ends came to 15 bases. The CDR3 contains 14 residues. The CDR3 region has the DNA TGTGCCAGTACTCGGGGGTTCGACACAGATACGCAGTATTTT. It translates to CASTRGFDTDTQYF.

As for this clonotype: This may be a read error: a much more frequent sequence differs by one nucleotide. The V call is TRBV5-6, the J call TRBJ2-3; 9 positions match TRBD2. This CDR3 contains 15 residues. V shed 0 bases and J 9 bases; nucleotides not matched to a gene: 8. CDR1 is SGHDT and CDR2 is YYEEEE in the germline V gene. The CDR3 loop reads CASSLGPAGGATQYF. In DNA, the CDR3 is TGTGCCAGCAGCTTGGGACCAGCGGGGGGAGCCACGCAGTATTTT.

Many counts were recorded for this clonotype. The rearrangement links TRBV12-3 or TRBV12-4 to TRBJ2-3; 11 bases agree with TRBD2. V gave up 6 bases and J gave up 1 base; unmatched junction bases: 3. This CDR3 has 15 residues. The CDR3 DNA follows: TGTGCCAGCAGCAGACTAGCGGGGCGCACAGATACGCAGTATTTT. Translation: CASSRLAGRTDTQYF.

A note on this clonotype: A much larger clonotype is one base distant, so this may be a read error. The chain has TRBV20-1 and TRBJ2-7; perhaps TRBD2 as D (5 bases). Germline CDR1 DFQATT, CDR2 SNEGSKA (reference sequence). V dropped 0 bases and J dropped 3 bases, with 12 bases sitting between them. The CDR3 is 14 residues long. CDR3 sequence: CSAREASWDYEQYF. Written as DNA, the CDR3 is TGCAGTGCTAGAGAGGCTAGCTGGGACTACGAGCAGTACTTC.

The V call is TRBV7-8, the J call TRBJ2-7, with 7 bases fitting TRBD1. Germline CDR1 is SGHVS and CDR2 is FQNEAQ. V lost 3 bases to trimming and J lost 2 bases; unmatched junction nucleotides: 13. The CDR3 is 17 amino acids. The CDR3 here is CASSFLEGQPRTYEQYF. CDR3 nucleotide sequence: TGTGCCAGCAGCTTCCTTGAGGGACAGCCTAGAACCTACGAGCAGTACTTC.